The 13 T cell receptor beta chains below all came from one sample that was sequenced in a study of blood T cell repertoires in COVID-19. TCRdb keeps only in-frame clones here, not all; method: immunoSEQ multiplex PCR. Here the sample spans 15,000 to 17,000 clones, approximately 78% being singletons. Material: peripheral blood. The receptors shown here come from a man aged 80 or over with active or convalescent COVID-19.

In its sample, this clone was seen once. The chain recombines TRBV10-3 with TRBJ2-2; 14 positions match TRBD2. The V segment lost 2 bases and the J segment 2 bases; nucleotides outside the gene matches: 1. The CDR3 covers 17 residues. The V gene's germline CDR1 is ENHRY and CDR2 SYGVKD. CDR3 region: CAISEGTSGGNTGELFF. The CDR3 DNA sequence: TGTGCCATCAGTGAGGGGACTAGCGGGGGTAACACCGGGGAGCTGTTTTTT.

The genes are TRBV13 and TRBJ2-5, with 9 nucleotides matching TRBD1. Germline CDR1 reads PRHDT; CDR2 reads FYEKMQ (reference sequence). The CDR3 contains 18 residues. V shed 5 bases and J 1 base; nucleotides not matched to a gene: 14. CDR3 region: CASSAGQGGWRGQETQYF. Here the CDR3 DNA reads TGTGCCAGCAGCGCGGGACAGGGAGGATGGAGGGGCCAAGAGACCCAGTACTTC. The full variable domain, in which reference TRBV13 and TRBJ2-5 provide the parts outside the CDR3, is AAGVIQSPRHLIKEKRETATLKCYPIPRHDTVYWYQQGPGQDPQFLISFYEKMQSDKGSIPDRFSAQQFSDYHSELNMSSLELGDSALYFCASSAGQGGWRGQETQYFGPGTRLLVL.

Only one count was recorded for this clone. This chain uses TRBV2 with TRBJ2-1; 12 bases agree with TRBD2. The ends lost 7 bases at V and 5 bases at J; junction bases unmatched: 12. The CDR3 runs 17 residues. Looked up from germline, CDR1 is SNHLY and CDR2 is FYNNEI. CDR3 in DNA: TGTGCCAGCAAAGCTAGCGGGGGGGCCGGTAGAGACAATGAGCAGTTCTTC. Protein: CASKASGGAGRDNEQFF.

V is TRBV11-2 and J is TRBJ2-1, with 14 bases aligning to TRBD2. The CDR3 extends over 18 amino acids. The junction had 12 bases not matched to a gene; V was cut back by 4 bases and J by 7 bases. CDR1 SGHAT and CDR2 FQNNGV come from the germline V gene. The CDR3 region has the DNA TGTGCCAGCAGCTCCATCGCGAGACTAGCGGGGGGGCGGAATGAGCAGTTCTTC. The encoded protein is CASSSIARLAGGRNEQFF. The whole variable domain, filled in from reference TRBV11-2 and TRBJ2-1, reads EAGVAQSPRYKIIEKRQSVAFWCNPISGHATLYWYQQILGQGPKLLIQFQNNGVVDDSQLPKDRFSAERLKGVDSTLKIQPAKLEDSAVYLCASSSIARLAGGRNEQFFGPGTRLTVL.

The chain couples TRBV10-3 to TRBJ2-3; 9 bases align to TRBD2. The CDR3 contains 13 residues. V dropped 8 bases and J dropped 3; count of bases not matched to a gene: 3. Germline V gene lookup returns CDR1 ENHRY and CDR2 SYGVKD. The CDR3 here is CAIGLALTDTQYF. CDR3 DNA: TGTGCCATCGGACTAGCGTTAACAGATACGCAGTATTTT.

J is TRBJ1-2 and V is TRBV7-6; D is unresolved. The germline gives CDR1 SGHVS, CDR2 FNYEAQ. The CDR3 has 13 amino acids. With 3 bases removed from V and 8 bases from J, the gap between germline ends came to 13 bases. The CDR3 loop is CASSFTDGSGYTF. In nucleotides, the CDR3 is TGTGCCAGCAGCTTTACAGACGGTTCGGGCTACACCTTC.

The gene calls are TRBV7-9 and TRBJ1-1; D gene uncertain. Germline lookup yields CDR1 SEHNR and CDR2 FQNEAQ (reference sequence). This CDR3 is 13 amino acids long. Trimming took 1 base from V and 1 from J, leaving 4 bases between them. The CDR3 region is CASSLEQNTEAFF. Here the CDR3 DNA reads TGTGCCAGCAGCTTAGAGCAGAACACTGAAGCTTTCTTT.

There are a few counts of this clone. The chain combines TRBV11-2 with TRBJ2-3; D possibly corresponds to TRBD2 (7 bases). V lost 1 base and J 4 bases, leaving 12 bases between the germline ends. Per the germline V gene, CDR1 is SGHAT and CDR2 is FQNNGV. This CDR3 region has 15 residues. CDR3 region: CASSLVGGRSDTQYF. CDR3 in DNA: TGTGCCAGCAGCTTAGTGGGGGGGCGGTCAGATACGCAGTATTTT. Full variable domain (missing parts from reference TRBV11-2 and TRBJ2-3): EAGVAQSPRYKIIEKRQSVAFWCNPISGHATLYWYQQILGQGPKLLIQFQNNGVVDDSQLPKDRFSAERLKGVDSTLKIQPAKLEDSAVYLCASSLVGGRSDTQYFGPGTRLTVL.

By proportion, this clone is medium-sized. The CDR3 reads CASSDDSFTGELFF. In DNA form, the CDR3 reads TGTGCCAGCAGTGACGACAGTTTCACCGGGGAGCTGTTTTTT. The genes are TRBV6-4 and TRBJ2-2, with a tentative D call TRBD1 (5 bases). This CDR3 spans 14 amino acids. Trimming cost V 2 bases and J 4 bases, with 8 bases left between them. The germline CDR1 and CDR2 sequences are MRHNA and SNTAGT.

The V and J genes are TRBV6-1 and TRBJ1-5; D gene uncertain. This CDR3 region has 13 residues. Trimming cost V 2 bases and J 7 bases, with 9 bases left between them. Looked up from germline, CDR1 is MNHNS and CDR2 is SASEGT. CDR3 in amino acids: CASSETRVQPQHF. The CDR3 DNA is TGTGCCAGCAGTGAAACCCGGGTCCAGCCCCAGCATTTT.

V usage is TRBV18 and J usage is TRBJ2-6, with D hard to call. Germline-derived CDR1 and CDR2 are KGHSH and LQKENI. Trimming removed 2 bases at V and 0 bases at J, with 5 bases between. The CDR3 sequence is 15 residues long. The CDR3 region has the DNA TGTGCCAGCTCACCATGGAGCTCTGGGGCCAACGTCCTGACTTTC. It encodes CASSPWSSGANVLTF.

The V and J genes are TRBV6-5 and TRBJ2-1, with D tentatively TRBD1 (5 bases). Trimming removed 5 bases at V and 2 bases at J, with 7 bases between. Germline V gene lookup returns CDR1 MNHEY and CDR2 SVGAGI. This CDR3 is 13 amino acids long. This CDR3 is CASSQGPYNEQFF. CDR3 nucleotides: TGTGCCAGCAGTCAGGGCCCCTACAATGAGCAGTTCTTC.

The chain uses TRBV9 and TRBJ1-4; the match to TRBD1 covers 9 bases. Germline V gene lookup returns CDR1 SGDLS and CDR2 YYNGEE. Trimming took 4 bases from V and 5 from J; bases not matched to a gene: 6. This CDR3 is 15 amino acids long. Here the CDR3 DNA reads TGTGCCAGCAGCCCGACGACAGGGGGAAATGAAAAACTGTTTTTT. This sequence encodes CASSPTTGGNEKLFF.